The sequence of this T cell receptor (beta chain) was determined in a study of glioma-infiltrating T cells. Study-wide results and limits: Gliomas, especially low-grade, showed above-expected tissue-blood divergence; non-neoplastic patients showed below.

The iRepertoire nested amplicon-rescue multiplex PCR amplified TCR alpha and beta CDR3s from RNA. MiXCR, run by TCRdb on the multiplex PCR reads, gives a single entry per CDR3 protein. The sample has 100,000 to 150,000 distinct CDR3 sequences; approximately 23% are singletons. Trimming removed 3 bases from V and 9 bases from J, with 12 bases in between. The CDR3 runs 14 residues. Germline V gives CDR1 SEHNR, CDR2 FQNEAQ (reference sequence). Concerning this clonotype itself: Its antigen is unidentified.

This chain uses TRBV7-9 with TRBJ2-6; D remains unclear. Sequenced material: glioma tissue, nonneoplastic brain tissue, or PBMCs (not recorded which). This sequence was found in a human donor with low-grade glioma or glioblastoma, undergoing nonglioma brain surgery, or in good health (not recorded which). The CDR3, as DNA: TGTGCCAGCAGCTTTCTAGAGAGTCTCAACGTCCTGACTTTC. Translated: CASSFLESLNVLTF.